This T cell receptor beta chain was sequenced for a study of blood T cell repertoires in COVID-19. This clone was seen a handful of times. Original data processing: From reference gene primer amplification, estimates of nucleated cell counts were derived. The repertoire was sequenced with immunoSEQ multiplex PCR; TCRdb's copy has only in-frame clones and lacks some. V, J and clone size derive from that table, while D and trimming were established from the DNA sequence. Of around 310,000 clones in the sample, around 87% are singletons; the top ten hold about 1%. Germline V CDR1 and CDR2: MGHRA, YSYEKL. The CDR3 length is 15 residues. Between the trimmed V and J ends, which lost 4 bases and 3 bases, there was a span of 13 bases.

Sequenced material: peripheral blood. The TCR was taken from a woman in her thirties or forties with COVID-19, enrolled during active disease. The J gene is TRBJ1-5, the V gene TRBV4-1; the D is unclear. The CDR3 loop is CASSPTGLYNQPQHF. The CDR3 DNA is TGCGCCAGCAGCCCGACTGGACTGTACAATCAGCCCCAGCATTTT.